This T cell receptor (beta chain) was captured in a study of T cell changes during pregnancy in multiple sclerosis. Some clones are missing from TCRdb's copy, which holds only in-frame ones; the method was immunoSEQ multiplex PCR. Of tens of thousands of clones in the sample, under 95% are singletons; the top ten hold 2% to 3%. V shed 4 bases and J 3 bases; nucleotides not matched to a gene: 19. This CDR3 comprises 20 residues. In germline, CDR1 is SNHLY, CDR2 FYNNEI. This receptor was taken from a female donor with multiple sclerosis, enrolled in a pregnancy study. The J gene is TRBJ1-5, the V gene TRBV2; 9 bases match TRBD1. The starting material was peripheral blood, obtained before pregnancy. The CDR3 DNA reads as TGTGCCAGCAGTGGGGGACAGGGTGAACGATGGTCCATCTTCAATCAGCCCCAGCATTTT. Its protein product is CASSGGQGERWSIFNQPQHF.